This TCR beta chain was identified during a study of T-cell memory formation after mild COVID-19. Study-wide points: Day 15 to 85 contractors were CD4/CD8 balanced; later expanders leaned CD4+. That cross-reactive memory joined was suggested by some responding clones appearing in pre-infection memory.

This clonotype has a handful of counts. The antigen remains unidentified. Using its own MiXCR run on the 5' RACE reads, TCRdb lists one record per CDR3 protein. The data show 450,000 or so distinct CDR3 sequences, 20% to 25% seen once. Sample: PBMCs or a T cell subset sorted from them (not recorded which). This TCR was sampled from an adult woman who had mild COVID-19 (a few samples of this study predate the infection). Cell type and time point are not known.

DNA of the CDR3: TGTGCCAGCAGGCCACTAGAACCCTACAATGAGCAGTTCTTC. Protein: CASRPLEPYNEQFF. This rearrangement joins TRBV12-3 or TRBV12-4 to TRBJ2-1, with a possible D match to TRBD2 (5 bases). The length of the CDR3 is 14 residues. Trimming shortened V by 6 bases and J by 2 bases, and 11 bases separated the two germline ends.